The TCR beta chain described here comes from a study of radiation and T cells in renal cell carcinoma. Described treatment: 15 Gy SBRT to primary tumor, nephrectomy 4 weeks later. Nephrectomy followed 15 Gy stereotactic body radiation by 4 weeks. A note on this clone: Antigen: not known.

Study findings and constraints: Top 100 clonotypes averaged about 54% in irradiated versus about 45% in nephrectomy-only tumors. In blood, top tumor clones expanded by 2 weeks, shrinking by 4. Intratumoral heterogeneity was not captured in these approximately 1 g regions.

The protocol was immunoSEQ multiplex PCR, while the TCRdb copy is restricted to in-frame clones and leaves out a portion. The sample yields approximately 15,000 clones, about three fifths seen once. This specimen consisted of tumor tissue, obtained from a patient whose treatment included radiotherapy and nephrectomy. The origin of this receptor is an older woman with renal cell carcinoma.

CDR3: CASSLTGRVSTDTQYF. In nucleotides, the CDR3 is TGTGCCAGCAGCTTAACGGGGCGGGTGAGCACAGATACGCAGTATTTT. The chain links TRBV7-3 to TRBJ2-3; D is perhaps TRBD1 or TRBD2 (5 bases each). The CDR3 extends over 16 amino acids. Between the trimmed V and J ends, which lost 0 bases and 0 bases, there was a span of 10 bases. Germline loops: CDR1 SGHTA, CDR2 FQGTGA.